This TCR beta chain was captured by sequencing in a study of blood T cell repertoires in COVID-19. Trimming pared 4 bases from V and 7 bases from J, leaving 16 bases between. CDR3 length equals 15 residues. The germline V gene encodes CDR1 SGHTA and CDR2 FQGNSA. TCRdb's copy holds only in-frame clones and misses some; the assay was immunoSEQ multiplex PCR. The table has around 170,000 clones, approximately 86% seen once. The TCR comes from a man aged 45-65 years with active or convalescent COVID-19. The rearrangement links TRBV7-2 to TRBJ1-4; D is uncertain. The source material was peripheral blood. CDR3 DNA sequence: TGTGCCAGCAGCTCTCAGGCTTTGGGGAGTGAAAAACTGTTTTTT. This encodes CASSSQALGSEKLFF.